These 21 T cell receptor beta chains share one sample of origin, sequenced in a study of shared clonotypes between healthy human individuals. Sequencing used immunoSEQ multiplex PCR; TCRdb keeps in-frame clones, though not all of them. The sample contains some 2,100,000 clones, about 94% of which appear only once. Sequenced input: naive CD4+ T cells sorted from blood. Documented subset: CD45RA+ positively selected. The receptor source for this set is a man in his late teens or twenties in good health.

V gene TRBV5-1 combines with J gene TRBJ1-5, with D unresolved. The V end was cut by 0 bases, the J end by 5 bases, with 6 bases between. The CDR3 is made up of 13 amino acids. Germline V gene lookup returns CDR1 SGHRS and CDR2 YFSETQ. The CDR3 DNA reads TGCGCCAGCAGCTTGGGCCTTCATCAGCCCCAGCATTTT. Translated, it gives CASSLGLHQPQHF.

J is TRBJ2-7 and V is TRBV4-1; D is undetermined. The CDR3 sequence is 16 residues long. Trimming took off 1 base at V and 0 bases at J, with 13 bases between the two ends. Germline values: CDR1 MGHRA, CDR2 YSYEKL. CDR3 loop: CASSQGRERASYEQYF. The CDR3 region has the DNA TGCGCCAGCAGCCAAGGGCGCGAGCGAGCCTCCTACGAGCAGTACTTC.

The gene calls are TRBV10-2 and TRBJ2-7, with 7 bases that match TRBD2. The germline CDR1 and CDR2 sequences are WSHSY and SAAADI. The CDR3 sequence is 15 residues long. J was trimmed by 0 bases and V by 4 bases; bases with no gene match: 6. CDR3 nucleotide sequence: TGCGCCAGCAGTGGCGGAACTAGCGACTCCTACGAGCAGTACTTC. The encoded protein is CASSGGTSDSYEQYF.

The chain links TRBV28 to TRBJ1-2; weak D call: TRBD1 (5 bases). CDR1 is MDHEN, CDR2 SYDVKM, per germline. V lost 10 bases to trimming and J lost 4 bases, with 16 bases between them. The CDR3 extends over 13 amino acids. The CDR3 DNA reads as TGTGCCACCGAATGGGGGGGTAGCTATGGCTACACCTTC. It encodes CATEWGGSYGYTF.

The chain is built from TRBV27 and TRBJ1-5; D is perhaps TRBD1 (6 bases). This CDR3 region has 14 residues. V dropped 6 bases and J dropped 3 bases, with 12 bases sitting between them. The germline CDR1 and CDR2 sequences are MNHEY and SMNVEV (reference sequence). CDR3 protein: CASRTTGINQPQHF. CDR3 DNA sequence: TGTGCCAGCAGAACGACAGGCATCAATCAGCCCCAGCATTTT.

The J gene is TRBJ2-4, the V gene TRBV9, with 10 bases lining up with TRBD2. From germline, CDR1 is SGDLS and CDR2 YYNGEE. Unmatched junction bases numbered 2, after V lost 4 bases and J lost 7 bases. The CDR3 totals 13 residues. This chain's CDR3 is CASSPGLANIQYF. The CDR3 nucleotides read TGTGCCAGCAGCCCGGGACTAGCGAACATTCAGTACTTC.

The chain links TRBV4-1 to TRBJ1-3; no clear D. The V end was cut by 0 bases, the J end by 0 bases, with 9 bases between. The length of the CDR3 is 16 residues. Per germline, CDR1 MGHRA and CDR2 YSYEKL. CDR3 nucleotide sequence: TGCGCCAGCAGCCAAGATCTCCCAGCCTCTGGAAACACCATATATTTT. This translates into CASSQDLPASGNTIYF.

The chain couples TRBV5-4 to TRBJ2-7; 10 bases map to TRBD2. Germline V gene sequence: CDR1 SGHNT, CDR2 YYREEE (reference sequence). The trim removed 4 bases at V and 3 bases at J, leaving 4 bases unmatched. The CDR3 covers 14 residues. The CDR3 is CASSPGTSDYEQYF. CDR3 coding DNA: TGTGCCAGCAGCCCTGGGACTAGCGACTACGAGCAGTACTTC.

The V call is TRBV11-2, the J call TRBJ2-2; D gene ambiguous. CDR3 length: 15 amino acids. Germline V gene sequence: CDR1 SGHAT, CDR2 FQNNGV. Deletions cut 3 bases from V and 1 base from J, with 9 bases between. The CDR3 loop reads CASSFLSQNTGELFF. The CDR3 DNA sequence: TGTGCCAGCAGCTTTCTATCGCAGAACACCGGGGAGCTGTTTTTT.

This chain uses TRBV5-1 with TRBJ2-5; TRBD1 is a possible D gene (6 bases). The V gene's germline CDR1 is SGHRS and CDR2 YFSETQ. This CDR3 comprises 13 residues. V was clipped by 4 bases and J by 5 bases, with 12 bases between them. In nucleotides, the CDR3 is TGCGCCAGCAGCGAACAGGGTCAGGAGACCCAGTACTTC. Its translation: CASSEQGQETQYF.

The CDR3 sequence: CASSQGGTGANTEAFF. DNA of the CDR3: TGTGCCAGCAGCCAAGGAGGGACAGGGGCAAACACTGAAGCTTTCTTT. The chain couples TRBV4-2 to TRBJ1-1, with TRBD1 matching 10 bases. Germline V gene data show CDR1 as LGHNA and CDR2 as YNFKEQ. The CDR3 loop spans 16 amino acids. Trimming cost V 1 base and J 2 bases; bases outside gene matches: 4.

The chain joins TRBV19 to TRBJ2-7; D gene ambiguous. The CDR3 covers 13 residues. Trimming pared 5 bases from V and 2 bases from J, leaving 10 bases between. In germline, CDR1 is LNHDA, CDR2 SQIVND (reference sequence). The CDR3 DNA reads TGTGCCAGTAGTGTCGGCCCTGCCTACGAGCAGTACTTC. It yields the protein CASSVGPAYEQYF.

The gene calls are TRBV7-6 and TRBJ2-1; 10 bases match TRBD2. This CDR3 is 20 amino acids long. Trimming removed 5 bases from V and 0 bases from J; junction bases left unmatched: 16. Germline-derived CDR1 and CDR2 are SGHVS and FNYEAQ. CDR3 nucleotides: TGTGCCAGCAGCGCACGGACTAGCGGAGTGACAACCTTCTCCTACAATGAGCAGTTCTTC. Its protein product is CASSARTSGVTTFSYNEQFF.

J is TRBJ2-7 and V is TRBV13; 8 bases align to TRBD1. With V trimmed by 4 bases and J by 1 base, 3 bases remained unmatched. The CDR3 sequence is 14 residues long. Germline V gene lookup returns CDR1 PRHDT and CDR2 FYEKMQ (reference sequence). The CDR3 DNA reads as TGTGCCAGCAGCTCCCGACAGGGGTCCTACGAGCAGTACTTC. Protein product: CASSSRQGSYEQYF.

CDR3 protein: CASSDPRDRGTPTAGNTIYF. The CDR3 nucleotides are TGTGCCAGCAGCGATCCCCGGGACAGGGGGACCCCAACGGCTGGAAACACCATATATTTT. This chain links TRBV9 with TRBJ1-3; 11 nucleotides agree with TRBD1. The CDR3 is 20 amino acids. J was trimmed by 2 bases and V by 3 bases; bases with no gene match: 16. Germline values: CDR1 SGDLS, CDR2 YYNGEE. Together with reference TRBV9 and TRBJ1-3, the CDR3 gives the full variable domain: DSGVTQTPKHLITATGQRVTLRCSPRSGDLSVYWYQQSLDQGLQFLIQYYNGEERAKGNILERFSAQQFPDLHSELNLSSLELGDSALYFCASSDPRDRGTPTAGNTIYFGEGSWLTVV.

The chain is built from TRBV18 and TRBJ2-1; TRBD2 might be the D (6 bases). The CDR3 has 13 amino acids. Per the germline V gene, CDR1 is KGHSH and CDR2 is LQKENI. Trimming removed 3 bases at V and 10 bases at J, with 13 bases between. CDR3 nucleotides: TGTGCCAGCTCACCCCGGGGGTCCGCCGAGCAGTTCTTC. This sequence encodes CASSPRGSAEQFF.

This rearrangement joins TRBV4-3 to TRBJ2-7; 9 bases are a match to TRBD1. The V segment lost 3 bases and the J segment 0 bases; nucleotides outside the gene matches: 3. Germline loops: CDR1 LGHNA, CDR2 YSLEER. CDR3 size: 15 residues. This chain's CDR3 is CASSQETGGSYEQYF. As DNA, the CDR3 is TGCGCCAGCAGCCAGGAGACAGGGGGCTCCTACGAGCAGTACTTC.

The CDR3 loop is CASSQVGQGYGYTF. For the CDR3, the DNA is TGTGCCAGCAGCCAAGTGGGACAGGGCTATGGCTACACCTTC. V is TRBV14 and J is TRBJ1-2; 9 positions match TRBD1. CDR3 size: 14 residues. V lost 1 base to trimming and J lost 4 bases; unmatched junction nucleotides: 1. The V gene's germline CDR1 is SGHDN and CDR2 FVKESK. Full variable domain (outside the CDR3, taken from reference TRBV14 and TRBJ1-2): EAGVTQFPSHSVIEKGQTVTLRCDPISGHDNLYWYRRVMGKEIKFLLHFVKESKQDESGMPNNRFLAERTGGTYSTLKVQPAELEDSGVYFCASSQVGQGYGYTFGSGTRLTVV.

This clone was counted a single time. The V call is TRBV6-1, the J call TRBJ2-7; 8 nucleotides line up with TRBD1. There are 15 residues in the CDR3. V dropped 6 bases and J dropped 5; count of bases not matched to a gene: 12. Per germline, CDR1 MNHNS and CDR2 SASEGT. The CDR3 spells CASRDYRGSLNEQYF. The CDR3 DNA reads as TGTGCCAGCAGGGACTACAGGGGGTCCCTAAACGAGCAGTACTTC.

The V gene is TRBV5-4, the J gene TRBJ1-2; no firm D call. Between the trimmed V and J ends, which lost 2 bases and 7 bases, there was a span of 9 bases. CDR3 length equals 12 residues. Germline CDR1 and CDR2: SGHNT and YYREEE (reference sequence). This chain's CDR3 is CASSFEMSGYTF. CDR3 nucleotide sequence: TGTGCCAGCAGCTTCGAGATGTCTGGCTACACCTTC.

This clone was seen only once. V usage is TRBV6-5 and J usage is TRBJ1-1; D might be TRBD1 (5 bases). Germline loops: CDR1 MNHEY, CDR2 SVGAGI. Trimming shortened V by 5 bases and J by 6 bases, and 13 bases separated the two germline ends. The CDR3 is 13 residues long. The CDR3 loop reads CASSRPGTAEAFF. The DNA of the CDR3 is TGTGCCAGCAGTAGGCCGGGGACCGCTGAAGCTTTCTTT.